The 5 T cell receptor beta chains given below trace back to one sample, sequenced in a study of blood T cell repertoires in COVID-19. Assay: immunoSEQ multiplex PCR; the TCRdb copy retains only in-frame clones and omits some. The table has 250,000 to 300,000 clones, about nine tenths seen once; the top ten hold about an eighth. The source material was peripheral blood. The receptors derive from a woman aged 55-69 years with acute or convalescent COVID-19.

This clone was recorded once. The genes are TRBV9 and TRBJ2-1; the D is unclear. CDR1 is SGDLS and CDR2 is YYNGEE in the germline V gene. This CDR3 region has 17 residues. V lost 3 bases, J lost 5 bases, and 21 bases lay in between. The DNA of the CDR3 is TGTGCCAGCAGCGGCGGTCTAAGTCGGCTAGGCAACAATGAGCAGTTCTTC. Translation: CASSGGLSRLGNNEQFF.

On this clone itself: Other nucleotide sequences in the sample specify the same CDR3. The chain uses TRBV9 and TRBJ1-2, with 10 nucleotides matching TRBD1. With V trimmed by 4 bases and J by 3 bases, 3 bases remained unmatched. The V gene's germline CDR1 is SGDLS and CDR2 YYNGEE. CDR3 size: 14 residues. In nucleotides, the CDR3 is TGTGCCAGCAGCCCGGGGACAGGGGACTATGGCTACACCTTC. Amino acids: CASSPGTGDYGYTF.

This clone showed up just once. The V and J genes are TRBV11-2 and TRBJ2-6; D gene unclear. Trimming left V 4 bases short and J 4 bases short, with 2 bases between. Per germline, CDR1 SGHAT and CDR2 FQNNGV. The CDR3 totals 12 residues. The CDR3 nucleotides are TGTGCCAGCAGCTCGGGGGCCAACGTCCTGACTTTC. Its translation is CASSSGANVLTF.

V gene TRBV15 combines with J gene TRBJ2-7, with 7 bases lining up with TRBD1. The CDR3 consists of 14 residues. V was pared by 0 bases and J by 5 bases, with 4 bases of the junction left unmatched. In germline, CDR1 is LNHNV, CDR2 YYDKDF (reference sequence). CDR3 nucleotides: TGTGCCACCAGCAGAGACGGGACAGATGACGAGCAGTACTTC. Translation: CATSRDGTDDEQYF.

The chain employs TRBV28 and TRBJ1-2; 9 bases align to TRBD1. Looked up from germline, CDR1 is MDHEN and CDR2 is SYDVKM. The CDR3 consists of 12 residues. V shed 7 bases and J 8 bases; nucleotides not matched to a gene: 5. Here the CDR3 DNA reads TGTGCCAGCAACACAGGGGGCGGAGGCTACACCTTC. Translating gives CASNTGGGGYTF.